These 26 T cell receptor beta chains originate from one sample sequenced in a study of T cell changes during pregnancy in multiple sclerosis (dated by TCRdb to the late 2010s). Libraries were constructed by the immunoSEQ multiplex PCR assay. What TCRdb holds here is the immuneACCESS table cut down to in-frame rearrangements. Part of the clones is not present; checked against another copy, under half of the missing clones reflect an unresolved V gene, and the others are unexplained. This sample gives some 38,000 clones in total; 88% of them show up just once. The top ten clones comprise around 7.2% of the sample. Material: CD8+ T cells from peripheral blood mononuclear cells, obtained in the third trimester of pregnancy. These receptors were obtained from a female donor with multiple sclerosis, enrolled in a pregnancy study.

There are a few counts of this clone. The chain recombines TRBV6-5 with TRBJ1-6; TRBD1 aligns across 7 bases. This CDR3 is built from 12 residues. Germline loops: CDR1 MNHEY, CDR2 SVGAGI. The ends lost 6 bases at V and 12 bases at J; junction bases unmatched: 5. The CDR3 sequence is CASRDTGVPLHF. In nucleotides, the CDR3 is TGTGCCAGCAGAGACACAGGGGTACCCCTCCACTTT.

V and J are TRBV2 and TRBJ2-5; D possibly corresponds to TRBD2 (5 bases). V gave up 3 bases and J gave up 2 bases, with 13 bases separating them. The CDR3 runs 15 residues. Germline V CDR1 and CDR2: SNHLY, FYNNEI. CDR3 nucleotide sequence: TGTGCCAGCAGTGACCCCGGACCGGGGCAAGAGACCCAGTACTTC. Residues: CASSDPGPGQETQYF.

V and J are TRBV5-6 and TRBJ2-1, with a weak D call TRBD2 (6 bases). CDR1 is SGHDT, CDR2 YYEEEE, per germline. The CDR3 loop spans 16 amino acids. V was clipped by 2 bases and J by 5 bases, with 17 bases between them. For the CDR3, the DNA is TGTGCCAGCAGCTTCTCTCTGGCGGGGTGGGACAATGAGCAGTTCTTC. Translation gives CASSFSLAGWDNEQFF.

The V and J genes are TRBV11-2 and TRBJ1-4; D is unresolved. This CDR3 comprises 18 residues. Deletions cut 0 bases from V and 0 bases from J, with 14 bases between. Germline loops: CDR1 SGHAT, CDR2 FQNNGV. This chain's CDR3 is CASSLEIVSRPTNEKLFF. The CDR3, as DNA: TGTGCCAGCAGCTTAGAGATAGTCTCGCGGCCAACTAATGAAAAACTGTTTTTT.

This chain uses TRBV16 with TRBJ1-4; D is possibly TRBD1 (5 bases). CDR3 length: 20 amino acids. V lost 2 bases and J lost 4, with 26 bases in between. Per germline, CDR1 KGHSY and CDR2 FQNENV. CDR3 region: CASSQQVSTAQVGGNEKLFF. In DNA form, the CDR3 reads TGTGCCAGCAGCCAACAAGTTAGTACCGCCCAGGTCGGGGGTAATGAAAAACTGTTTTTT.

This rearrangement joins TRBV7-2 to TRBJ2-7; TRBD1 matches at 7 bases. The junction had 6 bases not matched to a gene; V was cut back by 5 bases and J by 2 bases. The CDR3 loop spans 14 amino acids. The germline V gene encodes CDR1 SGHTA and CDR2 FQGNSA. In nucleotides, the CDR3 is TGTGCCAGCAGCCCGACAGGGACCCCCTACGAGCAGTACTTC. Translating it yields CASSPTGTPYEQYF.

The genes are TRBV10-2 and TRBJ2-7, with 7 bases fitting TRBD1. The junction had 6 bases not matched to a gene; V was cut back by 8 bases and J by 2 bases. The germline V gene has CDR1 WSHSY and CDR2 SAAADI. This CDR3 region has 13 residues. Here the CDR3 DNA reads TGCGCCAGCGCGACAGGGCCGACCTACGAGCAGTACTTC. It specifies CASATGPTYEQYF.

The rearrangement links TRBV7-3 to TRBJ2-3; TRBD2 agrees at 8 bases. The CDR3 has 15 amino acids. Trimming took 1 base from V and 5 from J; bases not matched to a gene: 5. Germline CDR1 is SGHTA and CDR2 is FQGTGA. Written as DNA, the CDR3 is TGTGCCAGCAGCTTAATGAGCGGGGGATTAGATACGCAGTATTTT. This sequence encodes CASSLMSGGLDTQYF.

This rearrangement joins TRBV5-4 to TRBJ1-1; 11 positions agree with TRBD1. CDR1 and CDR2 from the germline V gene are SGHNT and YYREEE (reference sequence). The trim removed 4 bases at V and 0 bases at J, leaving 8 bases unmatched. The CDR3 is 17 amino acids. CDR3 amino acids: CASSADRGLGMNTEAFF. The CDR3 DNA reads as TGTGCCAGCAGCGCGGACAGGGGGCTCGGCATGAACACTGAAGCTTTCTTT.

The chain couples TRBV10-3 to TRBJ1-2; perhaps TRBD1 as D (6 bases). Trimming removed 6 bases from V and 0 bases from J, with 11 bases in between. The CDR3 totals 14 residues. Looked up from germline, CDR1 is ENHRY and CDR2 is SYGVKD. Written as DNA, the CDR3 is TGTGCCATCAGGGAGGACAGAACTAACTATGGCTACACCTTC. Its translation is CAIREDRTNYGYTF.

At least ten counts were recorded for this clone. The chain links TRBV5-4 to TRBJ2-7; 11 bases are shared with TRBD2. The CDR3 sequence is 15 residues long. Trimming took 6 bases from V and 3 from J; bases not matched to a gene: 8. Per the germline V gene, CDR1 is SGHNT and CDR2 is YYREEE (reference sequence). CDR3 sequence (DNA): TGTGCCAGCACCCCTAGCGGGGGGTCCGTCTACGAGCAGTACTTC. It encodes CASTPSGGSVYEQYF.

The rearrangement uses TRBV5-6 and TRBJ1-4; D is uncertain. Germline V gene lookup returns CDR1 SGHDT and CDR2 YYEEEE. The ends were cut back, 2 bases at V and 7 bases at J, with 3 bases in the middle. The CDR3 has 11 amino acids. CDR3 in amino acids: CASSFGEKLFF. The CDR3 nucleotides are TGTGCCAGCAGCTTCGGTGAAAAACTGTTTTTT.

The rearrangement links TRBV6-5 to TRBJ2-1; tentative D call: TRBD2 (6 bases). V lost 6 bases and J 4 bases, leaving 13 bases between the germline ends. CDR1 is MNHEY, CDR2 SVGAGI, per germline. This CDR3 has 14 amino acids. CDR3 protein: CASSPGTDYNEQFF. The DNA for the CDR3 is TGTGCCAGCAGCCCCGGGACTGATTACAATGAGCAGTTCTTC.

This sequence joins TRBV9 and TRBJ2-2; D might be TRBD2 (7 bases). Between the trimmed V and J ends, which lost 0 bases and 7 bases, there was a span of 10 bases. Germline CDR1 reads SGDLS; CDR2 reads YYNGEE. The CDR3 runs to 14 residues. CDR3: CASSVEGEGGELFF. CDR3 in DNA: TGTGCCAGCAGCGTAGAGGGGGAGGGCGGGGAGCTGTTTTTT.

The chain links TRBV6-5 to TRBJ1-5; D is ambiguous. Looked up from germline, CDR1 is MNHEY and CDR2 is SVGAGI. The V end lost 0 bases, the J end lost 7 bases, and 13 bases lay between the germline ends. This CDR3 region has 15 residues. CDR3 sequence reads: CASSYSEEERQPQHF. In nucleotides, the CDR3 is TGTGCCAGCAGTTACTCGGAAGAGGAGAGGCAGCCCCAGCATTTT.

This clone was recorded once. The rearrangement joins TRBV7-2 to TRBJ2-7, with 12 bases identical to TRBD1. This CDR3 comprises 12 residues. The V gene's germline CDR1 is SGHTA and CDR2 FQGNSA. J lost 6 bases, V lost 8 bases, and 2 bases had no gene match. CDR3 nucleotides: TGTGCCAGCTGGGACAGGGGGCGCGAGCAGTACTTC. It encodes CASWDRGREQYF.

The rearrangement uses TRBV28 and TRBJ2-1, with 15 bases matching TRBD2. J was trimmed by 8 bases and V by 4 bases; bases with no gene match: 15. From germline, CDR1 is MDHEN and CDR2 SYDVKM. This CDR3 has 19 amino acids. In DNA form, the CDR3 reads TGTGCCAGCAGTTCGGGGGGACTAGCGGGGGGCCCACTGATGGATGAGCAGTTCTTC. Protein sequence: CASSSGGLAGGPLMDEQFF.

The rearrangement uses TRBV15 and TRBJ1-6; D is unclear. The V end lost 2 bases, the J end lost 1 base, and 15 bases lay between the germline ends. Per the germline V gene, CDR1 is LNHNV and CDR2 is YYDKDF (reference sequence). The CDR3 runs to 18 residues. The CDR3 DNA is TGTGCCACCAGCAGAAGTTGGGCAGTAGCGTCCTATAATTCACCCCTCCACTTT. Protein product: CATSRSWAVASYNSPLHF.

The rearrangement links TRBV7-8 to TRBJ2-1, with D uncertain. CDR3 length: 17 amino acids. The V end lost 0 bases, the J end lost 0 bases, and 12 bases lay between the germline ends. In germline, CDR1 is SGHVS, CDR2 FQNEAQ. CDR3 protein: CASSLASRLSSYNEQFF. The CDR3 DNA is TGTGCCAGCAGCTTAGCGTCTCGACTGAGCTCCTACAATGAGCAGTTCTTC.

The CDR3 region has the DNA TGTGCCAGCAGCCAAGAACGGGACTCTTCCTACGAGCAGTACTTC. It yields the protein CASSQERDSSYEQYF. The chain is built from TRBV4-2 and TRBJ2-7; D perhaps matches TRBD2 (6 bases). V dropped 0 bases and J dropped 1 base, with 10 bases sitting between them. This CDR3 spans 15 amino acids. Germline V CDR1 and CDR2: LGHNA, YNFKEQ.

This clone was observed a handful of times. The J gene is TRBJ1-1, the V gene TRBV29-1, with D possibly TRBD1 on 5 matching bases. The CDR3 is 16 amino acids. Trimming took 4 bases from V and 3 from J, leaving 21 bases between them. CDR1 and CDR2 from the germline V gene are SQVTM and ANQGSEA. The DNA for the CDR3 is TGCAGCGTTGGGGGCAGGGTAAGACCTGGCGACACTGAAGCTTTCTTT. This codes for CSVGGRVRPGDTEAFF.

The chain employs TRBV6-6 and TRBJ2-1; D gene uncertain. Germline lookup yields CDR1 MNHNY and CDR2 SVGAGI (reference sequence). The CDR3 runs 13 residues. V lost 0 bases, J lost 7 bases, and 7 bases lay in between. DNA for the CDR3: TGTGCCAGCAGTTACTCCCCGAGGAATGAGCAGTTCTTC. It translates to CASSYSPRNEQFF.

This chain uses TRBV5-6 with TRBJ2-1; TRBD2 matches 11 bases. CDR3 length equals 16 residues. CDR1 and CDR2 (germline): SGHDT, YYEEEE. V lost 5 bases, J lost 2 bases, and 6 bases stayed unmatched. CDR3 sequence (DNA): TGTGCCAGCAGTGACCTAGCGGGGGGAACCTACAATGAGCAGTTCTTC. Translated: CASSDLAGGTYNEQFF.

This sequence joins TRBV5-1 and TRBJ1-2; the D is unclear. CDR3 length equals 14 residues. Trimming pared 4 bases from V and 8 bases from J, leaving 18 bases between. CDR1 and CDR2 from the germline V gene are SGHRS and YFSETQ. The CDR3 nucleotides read TGCGCCAGCAGCCTTCCTGACGGCGGTCTAGGCTACACCTTC. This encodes CASSLPDGGLGYTF.

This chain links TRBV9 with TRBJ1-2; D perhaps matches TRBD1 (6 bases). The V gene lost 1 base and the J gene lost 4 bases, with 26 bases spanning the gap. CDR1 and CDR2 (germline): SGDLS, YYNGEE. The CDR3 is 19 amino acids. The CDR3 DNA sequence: TGTGCCAGCAGCGTATCGACAGGCCTCAACTCCAACTCCTTCTATGGCTACACCTTC. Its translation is CASSVSTGLNSNSFYGYTF.

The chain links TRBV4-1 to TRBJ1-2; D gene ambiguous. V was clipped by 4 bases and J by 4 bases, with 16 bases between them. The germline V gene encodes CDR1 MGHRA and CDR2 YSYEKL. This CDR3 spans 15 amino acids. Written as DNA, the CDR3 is TGCGCCAGCAGCCCGGAGGGAGTCGATGGCTATGGCTACACCTTC. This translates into CASSPEGVDGYGYTF.